This T cell receptor beta chain appears in the sequencing data of a study of regulatory T cells in long-lasting Graves disease. Regarding the study as a whole: Having only a small sample size may have limited accuracy. Under persistent disease, TRBV28, TRBJ1-2 and TRBJ2-5 were used preferentially.

Building of the TCR beta libraries involved iRepertoire HTBI primers and Arm-PCR of CDR3 regions. Each CDR3 protein is one row after TCRdb ran MiXCR on the multiplex PCR reads. This repertoire shows hundreds of thousands of distinct CDR3 sequences, about 20% found once; its top ten account for just under 30%. This clonotype was seen repeatedly, ten times or more. Its specificity is not known. Time point defined: persistent/refractory GD, antithyroid drugs over 5 years with positive TRAb. RNA isolated from PBMCs was used to make the TCR library. This CDR3 contains 13 residues. Germline V gene data show CDR1 as MDHEN and CDR2 as SYDVKM. Between the trimmed V and J ends, which lost 3 bases and 11 bases, there was a span of 16 bases.

The sequence was collected from a female donor with Graves disease. The V call is TRBV28, the J call TRBJ1-1; D unresolved. The specimen comprised peripheral blood mononuclear cells (PBMCs), sampled when the disease was refractory, from a patient treated with antithyroid drugs. CDR3: CASSFQVRGRAFF. CDR3 DNA sequence: TGTGCCAGCAGTTTCCAGGTACGTGGGCGCGCTTTCTTT. Combining the CDR3 with reference TRBV28 and TRBJ1-1 gives the whole variable domain DVKVTQSSRYLVKRTGEKVFLECVQDMDHENMFWYRQDPGLGLRLIYFSYDVKMKEKGDIPEGYSVSREKKERFSLILESASTNQTSMYLCASSFQVRGRAFFGQGTRLTVV.